Shown below are 16 T cell receptor beta chains from a single sample sequenced in a study of radiotherapy plus CTLA-4 blockade in lung cancer. The data were produced by immunoSEQ multiplex PCR, yet TCRdb's version contains in-frame clones alone and is incomplete. Of approximately 60,000 clones in the sample, roughly 80% were seen once. The sequencing here drew on peripheral blood, taken from a patient treated with radiotherapy plus ipilimumab. These receptors were collected from a human donor with non-small cell lung cancer who had a complete response to radiotherapy plus ipilimumab.

The V and J genes are TRBV27 and TRBJ1-2; D call uncertain. V lost 1 base, J lost 8 bases, and 11 bases lay in between. The CDR3 totals 13 residues. Germline CDR1 reads MNHEY; CDR2 reads SMNVEV (reference sequence). This CDR3 reads CASSLFGLSGYTF. The DNA for the CDR3 is TGTGCCAGCAGTTTATTTGGCTTGTCCGGCTACACCTTC.

This chain connects TRBV5-5 to TRBJ1-2, with D tentatively TRBD1 (5 bases). The CDR3 has 16 residues. Trimming took 2 bases from V and 4 from J, leaving 18 bases between them. Germline V CDR1 and CDR2: SGHKS, YYEKEE (reference sequence). CDR3 sequence (DNA): TGTGCCAGCAGCTTTGCCGCTTTGGGGGATTCCTATGGCTACACCTTC. This sequence encodes CASSFAALGDSYGYTF.

The rearrangement uses TRBV6-5 and TRBJ1-3, with D unclear. Trimming cost V 2 bases and J 0 bases, with 11 bases left between them. Germline-derived CDR1 and CDR2 are MNHEY and SVGAGI. This CDR3 comprises 16 residues. CDR3: CASSYSHRISGNTIYF. The CDR3 DNA reads TGTGCCAGCAGTTACAGTCACAGAATCTCTGGAAACACCATATATTTT.

The chain recombines TRBV7-2 with TRBJ2-1; TRBD1 might be the D (6 bases). The germline V gene encodes CDR1 SGHTA and CDR2 FQGNSA. There are 15 residues in the CDR3. V was cut by 5 bases and J by 3 bases, with 14 bases left in between. The CDR3 protein is CASSPDRTNYNEQFF. The CDR3 coding sequence is TGTGCCAGCAGCCCCGACAGGACAAACTACAATGAGCAGTTCTTC.

CDR3 protein: CASSVAWGQETQYF. DNA for the CDR3: TGTGCCAGCAGCGTAGCGTGGGGGCAAGAGACCCAGTACTTC. The V gene is TRBV9, the J gene TRBJ2-5, with D perhaps matching TRBD1 or TRBD2 (5 bases each). Germline loops: CDR1 SGDLS, CDR2 YYNGEE. Trimming cost V 0 bases and J 2 bases, with 8 bases left between them. This CDR3 contains 14 residues.

The V and J genes are TRBV5-1 and TRBJ1-1; perhaps TRBD1 as D (5 bases). Germline-derived CDR1 and CDR2 are SGHRS and YFSETQ. The CDR3 is 15 amino acids. V lost 4 bases and J 1 base, leaving 14 bases between the germline ends. The DNA of the CDR3 is TGCGCCAGCAGCAAGGAGGGGCGGGAGAACACTGAAGCTTTCTTT. This sequence encodes CASSKEGRENTEAFF.

This clone was found a few times. The chain joins TRBV4-3 to TRBJ2-7, with TRBD1 as a possible D gene (6 bases). CDR1 is LGHNA and CDR2 is YSLEER in the germline V gene. This CDR3 spans 15 amino acids. The V and J ends lost 0 bases and 2 bases respectively, with 11 bases between them. CDR3 DNA sequence: TGCGCCAGCAGCCAAGAAAGAGGGGGACCCTACGAGCAGTACGTC. It translates to CASSQERGGPYEQYV.

The V call is TRBV5-5, the J call TRBJ1-5; TRBD1 might be the D (5 bases). The V gene's germline CDR1 is SGHKS and CDR2 YYEKEE (reference sequence). The CDR3 contains 14 residues. Between the trimmed V and J ends, which lost 4 bases and 9 bases, there was a span of 17 bases. As DNA, the CDR3 is TGTGCCAGCAGCCCTGACGGGACCTCAGGGCCCCAGCATTTT. The encoded protein is CASSPDGTSGPQHF.

V gene TRBV7-2 combines with J gene TRBJ1-1; D is unclear. Trimming shortened V by 6 bases and J by 0 bases, and 11 bases separated the two germline ends. CDR1 is SGHTA and CDR2 is FQGNSA in the germline V gene. There are 14 residues in the CDR3. As DNA, the CDR3 is TGTGCCAGCAGTCTCACGGGTATGAACACTGAAGCTTTCTTT. It translates to CASSLTGMNTEAFF. Filled out from reference TRBV7-2 and TRBJ1-1, the complete variable domain reads GAGVSQSPSNKVTEKGKDVELRCDPISGHTALYWYRQSLGQGLEFLIYFQGNSAPDKSGLPSDRFSAERTGGSVSTLTIQRTQQEDSAVYLCASSLTGMNTEAFFGQGTRLTVV.

The table lists this clone with a few counts. The rearrangement links TRBV5-1 to TRBJ1-1; 11 bases fit TRBD1. V lost 4 bases to trimming and J lost 5 bases; unmatched junction nucleotides: 7. Germline CDR1 reads SGHRS; CDR2 reads YFSETQ. The CDR3 has 15 amino acids. The CDR3: CASSGAGQGETEAFF. The CDR3 DNA follows: TGCGCCAGCAGCGGGGCGGGACAGGGGGAGACTGAAGCTTTCTTT.

The chain's CDR3 is CASSSPETSGHYNEQFF. The CDR3 DNA reads TGTGCCAGCAGCTCACCCGAGACTAGCGGGCACTACAATGAGCAGTTCTTC. The chain links TRBV11-3 to TRBJ2-1; TRBD2 aligns across 10 bases. J gave up 3 bases and V 4 bases, and 9 bases lay outside the gene matches. Germline CDR1 and CDR2: SGHNT and YENEEA. This CDR3 is built from 17 residues.

Note on this clone: The sample contains more than one DNA sequence encoding this CDR3. The chain's CDR3 is CASSQERVQETQYF. CDR3 bases: TGCGCCAGCAGCCAAGAAAGGGTTCAAGAGACCCAGTACTTC. The rearrangement links TRBV4-3 to TRBJ2-5; D unresolved. The CDR3 is made up of 14 amino acids. V was pared by 0 bases and J by 2 bases, with 7 bases between. Germline V gives CDR1 LGHNA, CDR2 YSLEER.

There are a few counts of this clone. The chain couples TRBV10-3 to TRBJ2-5; 9 bases agree with TRBD2. This CDR3 contains 14 residues. CDR1 and CDR2 from the germline V gene are ENHRY and SYGVKD. J lost 0 bases, V lost 6 bases, and 2 bases had no gene match. As DNA, the CDR3 is TGTGCCATCAGGGCTAGCGGGGACCAAGAGACCCAGTACTTC. It is translated as CAIRASGDQETQYF.

As to this clone: Other DNA sequences within the sample encode an identical CDR3. The rearrangement links TRBV18 to TRBJ1-4, with no clear D. The germline CDR1 and CDR2 sequences are KGHSH and LQKENI. There are 14 residues in the CDR3. The V and J ends lost 2 bases and 8 bases respectively, with 12 bases between them. The CDR3 sequence: CASSPLGKGEKLFF. The CDR3 DNA follows: TGTGCCAGCTCACCATTAGGGAAGGGCGAAAAACTGTTTTTT.

The V call is TRBV11-3, the J call TRBJ1-1, with a tentative D call TRBD1 (5 bases). The CDR3 sequence is 12 residues long. Germline CDR1 and CDR2: SGHNT and YENEEA. The germline V and J ends were trimmed by 0 bases and 10 bases, with 9 bases remaining between them. CDR3 bases: TGTGCCAGCAGCTTAGAAGACAGACGAGCTTTCTTT. Translation gives CASSLEDRRAFF.

The J gene is TRBJ2-6, the V gene TRBV18; D is undetermined. Trimming took off 3 bases at V and 0 bases at J, with 6 bases between the two ends. Germline-derived CDR1 and CDR2 are KGHSH and LQKENI. This CDR3 contains 15 residues. The CDR3 sequence: CASSPTNSGANVLTF. DNA for the CDR3: TGTGCCAGCTCACCTACAAACTCTGGGGCCAACGTCCTGACTTTC.